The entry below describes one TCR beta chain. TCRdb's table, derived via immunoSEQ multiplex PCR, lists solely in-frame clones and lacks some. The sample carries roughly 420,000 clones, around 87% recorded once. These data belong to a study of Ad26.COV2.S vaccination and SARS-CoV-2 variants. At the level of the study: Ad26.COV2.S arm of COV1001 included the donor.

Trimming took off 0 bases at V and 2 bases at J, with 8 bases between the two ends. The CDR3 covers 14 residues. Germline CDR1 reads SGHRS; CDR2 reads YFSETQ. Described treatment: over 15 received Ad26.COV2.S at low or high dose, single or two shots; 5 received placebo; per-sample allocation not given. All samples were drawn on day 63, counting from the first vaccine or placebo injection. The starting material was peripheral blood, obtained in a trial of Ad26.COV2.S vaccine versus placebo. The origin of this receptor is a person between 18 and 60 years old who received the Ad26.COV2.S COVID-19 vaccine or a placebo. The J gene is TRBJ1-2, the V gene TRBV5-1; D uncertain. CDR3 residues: CASSLDSGNYGYTF. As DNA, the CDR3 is TGCGCCAGCAGCTTGGATTCAGGAAACTATGGCTACACCTTC.